The T cell receptor (beta chain) described here comes from a study of CD8+ T cells in alopecia areata. Study context: Severity of treated patients was scored by affected scalp percentage. Whole-study results and caveats: An increase in clonality over normal scalp was evident in lesional scalp, especially alopecia totalis/universalis. Tofacitinib significantly lowered scalp clonality and expanded CD8+ clones among the top 100.

Germline loops: CDR1 MNHEY, CDR2 SMNVEV (reference sequence). With 0 bases clipped from V and 4 bases from J, the junction kept 6 bases outside the gene matches. The CDR3 consists of 15 residues. Treatment noted: oral pan-JAK inhibitor, 5-10 mg twice daily. PBMCs provided sorted CD4+ and CD8+ T cells. The authors extracted RNA and reverse transcribed it into cDNA as the sequencing template. Method: immunoSEQ multiplex PCR; TCRdb's copy keeps in-frame clones and lacks some. Of a few hundred thousand clones listed, roughly two fifths are singletons. As concerns this clone: The antigen is unknown.

The receptor comes from a human donor with alopecia areata. Sequenced here: CD4+ T cells sorted from blood, sampled at approximately week 30, from a patient treated with tofacitinib. The V and J genes are TRBV27 and TRBJ2-7, with 7 positions matching TRBD1. The CDR3 DNA reads TGTGCCAGCAGTTTATCGTTCGACAGGGTGTACGAGCAGTACTTC. Its protein product is CASSLSFDRVYEQYF.